This T cell receptor beta chain was retrieved from a study of radiotherapy plus CTLA-4 blockade in lung cancer. Study-wide points: After treatment with radiotherapy plus ipilimumab, TCR clones that came from the tumor expanded in blood.

Repertoires were generated with immunoSEQ multiplex PCR, while TCRdb's copy carries only in-frame clones and drops some. The sample has 35,000 to 50,000 clones, 65% to 70% seen once; the top ten hold roughly a quarter. Germline CDR1 reads LGHNA; CDR2 reads YSLEER. After removal of 0 bases from V and 5 bases from J, the junction contained 4 bases not matched to a gene. The CDR3 totals 15 residues. On this clone itself: Its target is not known.

The TCR was taken from a human donor with non-small cell lung cancer who had a partial response to radiotherapy plus ipilimumab. This chain links TRBV4-3 with TRBJ1-5; 7 nucleotides agree with TRBD1. Sequences were derived from peripheral blood, sampled from a patient treated with radiotherapy plus ipilimumab. The CDR3 loop reads CASSQEGGADQPQHF. In DNA, the CDR3 is TGCGCCAGCAGCCAAGAAGGGGGCGCGGATCAGCCCCAGCATTTT.